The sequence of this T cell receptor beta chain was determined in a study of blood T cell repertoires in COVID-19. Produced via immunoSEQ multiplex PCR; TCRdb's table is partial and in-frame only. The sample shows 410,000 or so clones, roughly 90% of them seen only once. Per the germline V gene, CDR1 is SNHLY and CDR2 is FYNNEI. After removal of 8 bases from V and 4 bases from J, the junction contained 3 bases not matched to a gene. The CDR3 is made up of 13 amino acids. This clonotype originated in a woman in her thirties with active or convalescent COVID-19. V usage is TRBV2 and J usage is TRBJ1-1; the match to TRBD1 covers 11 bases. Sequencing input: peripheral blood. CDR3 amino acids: CASGGQGVTEAFF. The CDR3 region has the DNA TGTGCCAGCGGGGGACAGGGGGTCACTGAAGCTTTCTTT.